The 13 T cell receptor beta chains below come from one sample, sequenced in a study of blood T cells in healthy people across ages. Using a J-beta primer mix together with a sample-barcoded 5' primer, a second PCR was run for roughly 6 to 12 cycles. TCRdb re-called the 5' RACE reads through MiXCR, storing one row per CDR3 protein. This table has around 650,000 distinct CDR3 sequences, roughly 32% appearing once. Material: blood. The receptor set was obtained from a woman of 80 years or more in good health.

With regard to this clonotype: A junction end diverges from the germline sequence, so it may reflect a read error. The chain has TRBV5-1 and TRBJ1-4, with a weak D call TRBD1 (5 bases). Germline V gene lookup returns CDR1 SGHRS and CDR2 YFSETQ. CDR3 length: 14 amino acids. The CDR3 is CASRLGPQGEKLFF. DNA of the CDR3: TGCGCCAGCAGATTGGGACCCCAAGGGGAAAAACTGTTTTTT.

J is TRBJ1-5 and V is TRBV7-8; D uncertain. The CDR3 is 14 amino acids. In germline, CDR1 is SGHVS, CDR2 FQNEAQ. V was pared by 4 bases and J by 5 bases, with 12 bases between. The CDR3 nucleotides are TGTGCCAGCAGCTCCCGCGACTACTATCAGCCCCAGCATTTT. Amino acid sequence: CASSSRDYYQPQHF.

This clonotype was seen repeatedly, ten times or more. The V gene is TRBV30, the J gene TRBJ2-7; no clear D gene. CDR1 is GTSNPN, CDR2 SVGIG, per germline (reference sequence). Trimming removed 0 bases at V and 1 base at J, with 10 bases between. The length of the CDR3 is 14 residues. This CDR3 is CAWSVRTASYEQYF. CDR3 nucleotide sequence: TGTGCCTGGAGTGTACGGACGGCGTCCTACGAGCAGTACTTC.

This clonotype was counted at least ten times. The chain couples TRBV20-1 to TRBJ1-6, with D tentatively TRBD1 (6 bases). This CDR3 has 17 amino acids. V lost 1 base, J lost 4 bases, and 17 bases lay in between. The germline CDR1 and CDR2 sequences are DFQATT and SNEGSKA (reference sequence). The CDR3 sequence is CSARGRAGAGYNSPLHF. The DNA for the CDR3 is TGCAGTGCTAGAGGCCGCGCAGGGGCAGGGTATAATTCACCCCTCCACTTT.

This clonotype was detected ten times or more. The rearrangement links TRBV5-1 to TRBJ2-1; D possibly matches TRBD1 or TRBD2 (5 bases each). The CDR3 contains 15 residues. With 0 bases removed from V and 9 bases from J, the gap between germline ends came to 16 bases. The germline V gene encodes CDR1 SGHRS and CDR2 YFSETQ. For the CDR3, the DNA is TGCGCCAGCAGCTTGGCCCGGGGCGCCGGGGCTGAGCAGTTCTTC. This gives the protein CASSLARGAGAEQFF.

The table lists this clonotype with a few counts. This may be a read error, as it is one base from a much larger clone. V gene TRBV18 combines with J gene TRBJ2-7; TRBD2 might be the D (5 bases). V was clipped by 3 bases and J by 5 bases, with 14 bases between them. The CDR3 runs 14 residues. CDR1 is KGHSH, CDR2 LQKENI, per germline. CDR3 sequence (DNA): TGTGCCAGCTCACCCGGGCTAGCCGGCGACGAGCAGTACTTC. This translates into CASSPGLAGDEQYF.

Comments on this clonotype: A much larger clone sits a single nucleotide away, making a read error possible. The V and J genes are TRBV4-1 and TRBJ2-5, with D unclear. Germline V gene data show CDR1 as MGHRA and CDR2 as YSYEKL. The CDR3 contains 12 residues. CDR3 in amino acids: CAGSQPYLEQYF. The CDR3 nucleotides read TGCGCCGGCAGCCAGCCCTACCTTGAGCAGTACTTC.

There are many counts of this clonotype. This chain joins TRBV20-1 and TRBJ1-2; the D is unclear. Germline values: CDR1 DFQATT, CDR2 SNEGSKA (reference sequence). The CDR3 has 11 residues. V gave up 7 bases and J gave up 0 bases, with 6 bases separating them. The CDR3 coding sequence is TGCAGTGTAGTAACTAACTATGGCTACACCTTC. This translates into CSVVTNYGYTF.

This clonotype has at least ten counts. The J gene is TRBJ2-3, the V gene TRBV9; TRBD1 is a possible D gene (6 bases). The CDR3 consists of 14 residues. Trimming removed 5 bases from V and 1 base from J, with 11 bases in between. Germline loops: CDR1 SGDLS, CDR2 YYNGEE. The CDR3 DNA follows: TGTGCCAGCAGTAGACAGGTTCGCACAGATACGCAGTATTTT. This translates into CASSRQVRTDTQYF.

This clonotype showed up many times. This CDR3 is CASRSWKYLETQYF. For the CDR3, the DNA is TGTGCCAGCAGGTCCTGGAAGTACCTAGAGACCCAGTACTTC. V is TRBV6-5 and J is TRBJ2-5, with D unresolved. The V end lost 6 bases, the J end lost 4 bases, and 15 bases lay between the germline ends. Per the germline V gene, CDR1 is MNHEY and CDR2 is SVGAGI. The CDR3 runs to 14 residues.

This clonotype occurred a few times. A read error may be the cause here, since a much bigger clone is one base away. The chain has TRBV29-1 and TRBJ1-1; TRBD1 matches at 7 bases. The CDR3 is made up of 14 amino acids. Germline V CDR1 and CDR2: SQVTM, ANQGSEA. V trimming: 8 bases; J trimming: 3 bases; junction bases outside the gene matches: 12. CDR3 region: CSLLPTGTDTEAFF. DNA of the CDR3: TGCAGCCTCCTCCCAACAGGGACAGACACTGAAGCTTTCTTT.

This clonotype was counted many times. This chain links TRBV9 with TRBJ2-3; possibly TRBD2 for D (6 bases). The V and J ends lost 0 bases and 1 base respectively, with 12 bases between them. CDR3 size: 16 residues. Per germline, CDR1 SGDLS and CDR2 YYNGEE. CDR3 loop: CASSVVPGVGTDTQYF. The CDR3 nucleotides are TGTGCCAGCAGCGTAGTCCCGGGGGTGGGCACAGATACGCAGTATTTT.

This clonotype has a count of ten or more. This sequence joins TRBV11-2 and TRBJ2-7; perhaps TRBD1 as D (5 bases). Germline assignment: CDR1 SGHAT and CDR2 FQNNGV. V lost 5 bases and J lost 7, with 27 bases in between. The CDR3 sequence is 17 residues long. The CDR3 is CASSPRPQGPTTLEQYF. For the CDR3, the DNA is TGTGCCAGCAGCCCCCGACCCCAGGGCCCAACTACTTTGGAGCAGTACTTC.